This is a list of T cell receptor beta chains from one sample in a study of blood T cells in healthy people across ages. TCRdb independently ran MiXCR on the 5' RACE reads; one entry per CDR3 protein. Of approximately 800,000 distinct CDR3 sequences in the sample, under 40% are singletons; the top ten hold 13%. The sample taken for sequencing was blood. These receptors were obtained from a man between 18 and 35 years old in good health. CDR3s include the opening cysteine and the closing phenylalanine or tryptophan. The D gene is left open where the match is weak. The listing skips clone size in some rows; elsewhere it reads once, few, many or a size class.

clone size: many; D gene: TRBD2; V gene: TRBV29-1; J gene: TRBJ2-1; CDR3 protein: CSVLGGAEQFF; CDR3 DNA: TGCAGCGTTCTCGGGGGGGCTGAGCAGTTCTTC
clone size: .; D gene: .; V gene: TRBV6-6; J gene: TRBJ2-7; CDR3 protein: CASTLAEFGNEQYF; CDR3 DNA: TGTGCCAGCACCCTCGCCGAATTTGGCAATGAGCAGTACTTC
clone size: .; D gene: .; V gene: TRBV20-1; J gene: TRBJ1-2; CDR3 protein: CSAGPSGNYGYTF; CDR3 DNA: TGCAGTGCTGGCCCTTCAGGGAACTATGGCTACACCTTC
clone size: few; D gene: .; V gene: TRBV6-2/TRBV6-3; J gene: TRBJ1-1; CDR3 protein: CASSFGRSNTEAFF; CDR3 DNA: TGTGCCAGCAGTTTCGGCAGATCGAACACTGAAGCTTTCTTT
clone size: .; D gene: .; V gene: TRBV12-3/TRBV12-4; J gene: TRBJ2-1; CDR3 protein: CASSFSEREGNRHNEQFF; CDR3 DNA: TGTGCCAGTAGTTTCTCAGAAAGAGAGGGCAATCGGCACAATGAGCAGTTCTTC
clone size: few; D gene: TRBD2; V gene: TRBV20-1; J gene: TRBJ2-5; CDR3 protein: CSARDGGLAEETQYF; CDR3 DNA: TGCAGTGCTAGAGATGGGGGACTAGCGGAAGAGACCCAGTACTTC
clone size: many; D gene: .; V gene: TRBV4-2; J gene: TRBJ1-4; CDR3 protein: CASSQVEVEKLFF; CDR3 DNA: TGTGCCAGCAGCCAAGTAGAGGTTGAAAAACTGTTTTTT
clone size: .; D gene: .; V gene: TRBV7-8; J gene: TRBJ2-7; CDR3 protein: CASSLGDSLFEQYF; CDR3 DNA: TGTGCCAGCAGCTTAGGTGACAGCTTATTCGAGCAGTACTTC
clone size: .; D gene: .; V gene: TRBV25-1; J gene: TRBJ2-7; CDR3 protein: CASSEQLPLNEQYF; CDR3 DNA: TGTGCCAGCAGTGAACAACTCCCTCTCAATGAGCAGTACTTC
clone size: once; D gene: TRBD1; V gene: TRBV5-1; J gene: TRBJ2-7; CDR3 protein: CASSRGQGAWDEQYF; CDR3 DNA: TGCGCCAGCAGCCGGGGACAGGGGGCATGGGATGAGCAGTACTTC
clone size: .; D gene: .; V gene: TRBV7-9; J gene: TRBJ1-6; CDR3 protein: CASSPKGRSGSPLHF; CDR3 DNA: TGTGCCAGCAGCCCCAAAGGGAGGTCGGGCTCACCCCTCCACTTT
clone size: .; D gene: TRBD1; V gene: TRBV5-1; J gene: TRBJ2-1; CDR3 protein: CASSPGQGGQETQFF; CDR3 DNA: TGCGCCAGCAGCCCGGGACAGGGAGGACAAGAGACCCAGTTCTTC
clone size: few; D gene: .; V gene: TRBV2; J gene: TRBJ2-5; CDR3 protein: CASSADGAGETQYF; CDR3 DNA: TGTGCCAGCAGTGCAGACGGGGCCGGGGAGACCCAGTACTTC
clone size: few; D gene: TRBD1; V gene: TRBV6-2/TRBV6-3; J gene: TRBJ1-5; CDR3 protein: CASRSGTGVYSNQPQHF; CDR3 DNA: TGTGCCAGCAGATCCGGGACAGGGGTCTATAGCAATCAGCCCCAGCATTTT
clone size: once; D gene: .; V gene: TRBV27; J gene: TRBJ2-4; CDR3 protein: CASSLSGRTLSIQYF; CDR3 DNA: TGTGCCAGCAGTTTATCGGGACGGACGCTGAGCATTCAGTACTTC
clone size: .; D gene: TRBD1; V gene: TRBV12-3/TRBV12-4; J gene: TRBJ1-5; CDR3 protein: CASSTPGQVYSNQPQHF; CDR3 DNA: TGTGCCAGCAGCACACCGGGACAGGTCTATAGCAATCAGCCCCAGCATTTT
clone size: .; D gene: .; V gene: TRBV10-3; J gene: TRBJ1-4; CDR3 protein: CAISERANEKLFF; CDR3 DNA: TGTGCCATCAGTGAGAGGGCAAATGAAAAACTGTTTTTT
clone size: .; D gene: TRBD2; V gene: TRBV4-3; J gene: TRBJ2-7; CDR3 protein: CASSQEEYGTSGTPSYEQYF; CDR3 DNA: TGCGCCAGCAGCCAAGAGGAGTACGGGACTAGCGGGACTCCCTCCTACGAGCAGTACTTC
clone size: few; D gene: .; V gene: TRBV6-4; J gene: TRBJ2-1; CDR3 protein: CASSDIGSGNEQFF; CDR3 DNA: TGTGCCAGCAGTGACATAGGGAGCGGCAATGAGCAGTTCTTC
clone size: .; D gene: TRBD1; V gene: TRBV13; J gene: TRBJ2-5; CDR3 protein: CASSPQRGRETQYF; CDR3 DNA: TGTGCCAGCAGCCCACAGAGGGGGCGGGAGACCCAGTACTTC
clone size: many; D gene: .; V gene: TRBV12-3/TRBV12-4; J gene: TRBJ2-5; CDR3 protein: CASSPSGGETQYF; CDR3 DNA: TGTGCCAGCAGTCCATCCGGGGGAGAGACCCAGTACTTC
clone size: .; D gene: .; V gene: TRBV29-1; J gene: TRBJ2-7; CDR3 protein: CSAVHGLSSYNEQYF; CDR3 DNA: TGCAGCGCTGTCCACGGCCTTAGCTCCTACAATGAGCAGTACTTC
clone size: .; D gene: .; V gene: TRBV12-3/TRBV12-4; J gene: TRBJ1-6; CDR3 protein: CASSTPGVRVLHF; CDR3 DNA: TGTGCCAGCAGTACCCCAGGGGTCCGGGTCCTCCACTTT
clone size: .; D gene: .; V gene: TRBV9; J gene: TRBJ1-2; CDR3 protein: CASSVASNYGYTF; CDR3 DNA: TGTGCCAGCAGCGTCGCCTCTAACTATGGCTACACCTTC
clone size: .; D gene: TRBD2; V gene: TRBV4-1; J gene: TRBJ2-7; CDR3 protein: CASSQSGRAVYEQYF; CDR3 DNA: TGCGCCAGCAGCCAGAGCGGGAGGGCCGTCTACGAGCAGTACTTC
clone size: .; D gene: TRBD2; V gene: TRBV5-1; J gene: TRBJ2-1; CDR3 protein: CASSLGLAASRNEQFF; CDR3 DNA: TGCGCCAGCAGTTTGGGTCTAGCGGCGTCTAGGAATGAGCAGTTCTTC
clone size: once; D gene: TRBD2; V gene: TRBV9; J gene: TRBJ2-5; CDR3 protein: CASSVGDYTTQYF; CDR3 DNA: TGTGCCAGCAGCGTAGGGGACTACACGACCCAGTACTTC
clone size: .; D gene: .; V gene: TRBV6-6; J gene: TRBJ2-1; CDR3 protein: CASSYPRGPADDEQFF; CDR3 DNA: TGTGCCAGCAGTTACCCGCGGGGCCCGGCCGATGATGAGCAGTTCTTC
clone size: .; D gene: .; V gene: TRBV6-5; J gene: TRBJ1-1; CDR3 protein: CASSYSRQNTEAFF; CDR3 DNA: TGTGCCAGCAGTTACTCGAGGCAGAACACTGAAGCTTTCTTT